The source of this TCR beta chain is a study of OX40 agonist ivuxolimab in advanced cancers. The CDR3 extends over 14 amino acids. In germline, CDR1 is SQVTM, CDR2 ANQGSEA. Trimming left V 3 bases short and J 1 base short, with 10 bases between. TCRdb keeps only in-frame clones here, not all; method: immunoSEQ multiplex PCR. The sample lists over 40,000 clones, approximately 80% occurring once. This TCR came from an adult with an advanced solid tumor such as melanoma, head and neck, liver or kidney cancer. Sequencing was performed on CD4+ or CD8+ T cells sorted from blood, taken in a trial of the OX40 agonist ivuxolimab. The chain joins TRBV29-1 to TRBJ2-1; D is possibly TRBD1 or TRBD2 (5 bases each). CDR3: CSVDWGSSYNEQFF. The CDR3 nucleotides are TGCAGCGTTGATTGGGGGAGTTCCTACAATGAGCAGTTCTTC.